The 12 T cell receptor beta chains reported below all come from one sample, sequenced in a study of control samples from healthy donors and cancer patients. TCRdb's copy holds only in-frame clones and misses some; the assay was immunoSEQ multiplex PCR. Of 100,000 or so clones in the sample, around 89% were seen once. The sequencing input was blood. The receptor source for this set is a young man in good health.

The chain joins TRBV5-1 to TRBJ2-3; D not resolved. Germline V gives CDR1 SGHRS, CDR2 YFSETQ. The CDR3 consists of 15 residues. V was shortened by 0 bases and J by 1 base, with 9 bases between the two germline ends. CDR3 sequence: CASSLGNPGTDTQYF. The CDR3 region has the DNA TGCGCCAGCAGCTTGGGAAACCCCGGCACAGATACGCAGTATTTT. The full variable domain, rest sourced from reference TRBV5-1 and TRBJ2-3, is KAGVTQTPRYLIKTRGQQVTLSCSPISGHRSVSWYQQTPGQGLQFLFEYFSETQRNKGNFPGRFSGRQFSNSRSEMNVSTLELGDSALYLCASSLGNPGTDTQYFGPGTRLTVL.

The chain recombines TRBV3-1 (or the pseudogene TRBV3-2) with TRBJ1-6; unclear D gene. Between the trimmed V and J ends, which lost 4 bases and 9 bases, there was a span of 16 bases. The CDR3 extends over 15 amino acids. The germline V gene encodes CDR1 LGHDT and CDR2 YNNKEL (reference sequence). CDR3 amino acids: CASSPGGGRGSPLHF. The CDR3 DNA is TGTGCCAGCAGCCCAGGAGGAGGCCGCGGTTCACCCCTCCACTTT.

The CDR3 loop reads CASSDRAGAISTDTQYF. The CDR3 DNA follows: TGTGCCAGCAGTGATCGAGCGGGAGCGATAAGCACAGATACGCAGTATTTT. The gene calls are TRBV6-4 and TRBJ2-3; 8 nucleotides match TRBD2. The CDR3 sequence is 17 residues long. The J segment lost 0 bases and the V segment lost 3 bases, leaving 8 bases of the junction unmatched. Germline CDR1 and CDR2: MRHNA and SNTAGT.

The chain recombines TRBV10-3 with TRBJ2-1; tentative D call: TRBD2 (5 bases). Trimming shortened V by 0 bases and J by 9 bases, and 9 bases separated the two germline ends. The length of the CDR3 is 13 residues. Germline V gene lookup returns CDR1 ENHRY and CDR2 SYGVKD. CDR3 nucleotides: TGTGCCATCAGTGAGTCCCTAGCTGGTGAGCAGTTCTTC. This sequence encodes CAISESLAGEQFF.

The chain's CDR3 is CASSLGLGNRNTIYF. The CDR3 nucleotides are TGCGCCAGCAGCTTGGGATTGGGGAACCGAAACACCATATATTTT. The rearrangement links TRBV5-1 to TRBJ1-3; D unresolved. There are 15 residues in the CDR3. Germline lookup yields CDR1 SGHRS and CDR2 YFSETQ. V gave up 0 bases and J gave up 5 bases, with 12 bases separating them.

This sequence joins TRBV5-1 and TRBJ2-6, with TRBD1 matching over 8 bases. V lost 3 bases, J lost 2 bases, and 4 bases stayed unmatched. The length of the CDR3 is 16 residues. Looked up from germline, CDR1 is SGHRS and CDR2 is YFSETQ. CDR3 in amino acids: CASSSQGAAGANVLTF. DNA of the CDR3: TGCGCCAGCAGCTCCCAGGGGGCTGCTGGGGCCAACGTCCTGACTTTC.

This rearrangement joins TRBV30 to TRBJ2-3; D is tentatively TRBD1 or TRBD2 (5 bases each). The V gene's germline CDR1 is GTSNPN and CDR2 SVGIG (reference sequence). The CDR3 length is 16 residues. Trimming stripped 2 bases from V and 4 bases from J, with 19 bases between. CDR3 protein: CAWSSSGRARADTQYF. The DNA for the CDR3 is TGTGCCTGGAGTTCATCGGGGCGAGCTCGGGCAGATACGCAGTATTTT.

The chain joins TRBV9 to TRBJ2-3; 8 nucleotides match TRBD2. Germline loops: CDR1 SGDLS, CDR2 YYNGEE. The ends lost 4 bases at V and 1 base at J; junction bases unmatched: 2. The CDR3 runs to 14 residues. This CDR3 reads CASSSSGRTDTQYF. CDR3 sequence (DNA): TGTGCCAGCAGCTCTAGCGGGCGCACAGATACGCAGTATTTT.

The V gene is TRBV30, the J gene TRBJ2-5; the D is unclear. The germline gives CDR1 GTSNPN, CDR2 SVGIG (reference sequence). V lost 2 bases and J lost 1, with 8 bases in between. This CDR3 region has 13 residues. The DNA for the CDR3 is TGTGCCTGGAGTAAGATGAGCCAAGAGACCCAGTACTTC. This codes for CAWSKMSQETQYF.

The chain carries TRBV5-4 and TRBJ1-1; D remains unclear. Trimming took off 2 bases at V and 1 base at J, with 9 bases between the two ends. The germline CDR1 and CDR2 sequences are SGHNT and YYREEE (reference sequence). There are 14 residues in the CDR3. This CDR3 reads CASSFGSWNTEAFF. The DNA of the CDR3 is TGTGCCAGCAGCTTTGGTTCCTGGAACACTGAAGCTTTCTTT.

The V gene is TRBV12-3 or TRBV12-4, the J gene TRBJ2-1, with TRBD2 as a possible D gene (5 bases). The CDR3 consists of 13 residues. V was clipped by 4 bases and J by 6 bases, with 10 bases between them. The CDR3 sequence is CASSSRDRNEQFF. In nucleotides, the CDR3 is TGTGCCAGCAGTTCACGGGATCGCAATGAGCAGTTCTTC.

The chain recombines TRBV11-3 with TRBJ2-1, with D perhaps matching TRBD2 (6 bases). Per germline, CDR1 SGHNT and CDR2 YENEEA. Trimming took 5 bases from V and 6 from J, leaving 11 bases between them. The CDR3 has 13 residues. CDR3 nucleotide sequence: TGTGCCAGCAGCGCCAGACTAGGCAATGAGCAGTTCTTC. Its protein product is CASSARLGNEQFF.